Following are 8 T cell receptor beta chains from one sample sequenced in a study of blood T cell repertoires in COVID-19. The data were produced by immunoSEQ multiplex PCR, yet TCRdb's version contains in-frame clones alone and is incomplete. The repertoire holds about 170,000 clones, around 72% seen once, with 2.5% to 3.5% in the top ten. Sample: peripheral blood. These receptors were obtained from a woman aged 80 or older with acute or convalescent COVID-19.

This chain connects TRBV7-9 to TRBJ2-7; TRBD2 might be the D (6 bases). Germline CDR1 reads SEHNR; CDR2 reads FQNEAQ (reference sequence). CDR3 length: 11 residues. V lost 2 bases, J lost 12 bases, and 11 bases lay in between. The CDR3 reads CASSLKAGRYF. CDR3 DNA: TGTGCCAGCAGCTTAAAAGCGGGCCGGTACTTC. Full variable domain (missing parts from reference TRBV7-9 and TRBJ2-7): DTGVSQNPRHKITKRGQNVTFRCDPISEHNRLYWYRQTLGQGPEFLTYFQNEAQLEKSRLLSDRFSAERPKGSFSTLEIQRTEQGDSAMYLCASSLKAGRYFGPGTRLTVT.

The chain couples TRBV5-1 to TRBJ2-1; 9 nucleotides agree with TRBD1. This CDR3 is built from 15 residues. V shed 2 bases and J 5 bases; nucleotides not matched to a gene: 5. Germline CDR1 and CDR2: SGHRS and YFSETQ. This chain's CDR3 is CASSFATGGNNEQFF. The CDR3 bases are TGCGCCAGCAGCTTTGCGACAGGGGGTAACAATGAGCAGTTCTTC.

The chain is built from TRBV5-6 and TRBJ2-1; D might be TRBD1 (5 bases). The CDR3 totals 15 residues. Germline V lookup: CDR1 SGHDT, CDR2 YYEEEE. Trimming cost V 1 base and J 7 bases, with 15 bases left between them. The CDR3 nucleotides are TGTGCCAGCAGCTTGACCAGGGTAGGTGGTAATGAGCAGTTCTTC. It encodes CASSLTRVGGNEQFF.

The chain has TRBV2 and TRBJ2-7, with D possibly being TRBD1 (5 bases). The CDR3 runs to 13 residues. Trimming shortened V by 8 bases and J by 3 bases, and 14 bases separated the two germline ends. Germline CDR1 reads SNHLY; CDR2 reads FYNNEI. CDR3 region: CASEEQAYYEQYF. CDR3 in DNA: TGTGCCAGCGAAGAACAGGCTTACTACGAGCAGTACTTC. The full variable domain, in which reference TRBV2 and TRBJ2-7 provide the parts outside the CDR3, is EPEVTQTPSHQVTQMGQEVILRCVPISNHLYFYWYRQILGQKVEFLVSFYNNEISEKSEIFDDQFSVERPDGSNFTLKIRSTKLEDSAMYFCASEEQAYYEQYFGPGTRLTVT.

This clone was recorded many times. This rearrangement joins TRBV5-4 to TRBJ2-5, with 12 bases matching TRBD2. The V segment lost 4 bases and the J segment 5 bases; nucleotides outside the gene matches: 3. Germline-derived CDR1 and CDR2 are SGHNT and YYREEE (reference sequence). The CDR3 extends over 14 amino acids. The CDR3, as DNA: TGTGCCAGCAGCAGGACTAGCGGGACTGAGACCCAGTACTTC. Translating it yields CASSRTSGTETQYF.

The rearrangement uses TRBV2 and TRBJ2-1; D possibly corresponds to TRBD2 (5 bases). The germline V gene encodes CDR1 SNHLY and CDR2 FYNNEI. Trimming shortened V by 7 bases and J by 7 bases, and 17 bases separated the two germline ends. The CDR3 sequence is 14 residues long. The CDR3, as DNA: TGTGCCAGCACCGCCGGGGTTTTGGTTAATGAGCAGTTCTTC. This translates into CASTAGVLVNEQFF.

This chain uses TRBV12-5 with TRBJ2-2; 12 bases align to TRBD2. Germline CDR1 reads LGHNT; CDR2 reads FRNRAP. The CDR3 length is 16 residues. J was trimmed by 7 bases and V by 3 bases; bases with no gene match: 6. The DNA of the CDR3 is TGTGCTAGTGGTTTCGAGACTAGCGGGAGAATCGGGGAGCTGTTTTTT. Translating it yields CASGFETSGRIGELFF.

This clone was picked up a small number of times. This chain uses TRBV13 with TRBJ1-1; D not resolved. V lost 2 bases and J 2 bases, leaving 15 bases between the germline ends. The germline CDR1 and CDR2 sequences are PRHDT and FYEKMQ (reference sequence). CDR3 length equals 16 residues. CDR3 loop: CASSLPLDHLNTEAFF. The DNA for the CDR3 is TGTGCCAGCAGCTTACCCCTAGACCACCTAAACACTGAAGCTTTCTTT.